Listed below are T cell receptor beta chains from one sample, sequenced in a study of identical twins. Via MiXCR, TCRdb re-called the 5' RACE reads, giving one row per CDR3 protein. The table records 1.5 million to 2 million distinct CDR3 sequences, about 30% of them present only once. The material sequenced was cord blood. The origin of the receptors is a newborn girl in good health. Both conserved end residues are part of each CDR3. Each record gives: J gene, V gene, D gene, clone size, CDR3 DNA, CDR3 protein. A D gene is named only where the DNA matches it firmly. The size of a clone is reported for some rows only, either as once, few or many, or as a class for expanded clones.

>TRBJ1-4|TRBV20-1|TRBD1|NA
TGCAGTGCTAGAGCTCGGGACAGAACTACTAATGAAAAACTGTTTTTT
CSARARDRTTNEKLFF
>TRBJ1-2|TRBV4-1|NA|few
TGCGCCAGCAGCCAAGGGGGGACCCCTCTTTATGGCTACACCTTC
CASSQGGTPLYGYTF
>TRBJ2-7|TRBV2|NA|NA
TGTGCCAGCAGTGTACTCAAAACCTACGAGCAGTACTTC
CASSVLKTYEQYF
>TRBJ2-3|TRBV3-1|NA|many
TGTGCCAGCAGCCAAGATCAGCGAGATACGCAGTATTTT
CASSQDQRDTQYF
>TRBJ2-1|TRBV14|TRBD2|NA
TGTGCCAGCAGCCAAGGAGTGCTAGCGGGTTACAATGAGCAGTTCTTC
CASSQGVLAGYNEQFF
>TRBJ1-1|TRBV12-3/TRBV12-4|NA|NA
TGTACCAGCAGTTTCGGTATCACTGAAGCTTTCTTT
CTSSFGITEAFF
>TRBJ2-3|TRBV4-1|TRBD1|NA
TGCGCCAGCAGCCCGCTGGACAGGCCGCCCAGCACAGATACGCAGTATTTT
CASSPLDRPPSTDTQYF
>TRBJ1-5|TRBV28|NA|many
TGTGCCAGCAGTACAGGTTTCAATCAGCCCCAGCATTTT
CASSTGFNQPQHF
>TRBJ1-4|TRBV27|TRBD1|few
TGTGCCAGCAGTTCCCGGGACAGGGGGCTCGGCAATGAAAAACTGTTTTTT
CASSSRDRGLGNEKLFF
>TRBJ2-3|TRBV5-6|TRBD1|NA
TGTGCCAGCAGCTTATCCGGGACAGGGGATGAGACGCAGTATTTT
CASSLSGTGDETQYF
>TRBJ2-5|TRBV18|NA|NA
TGTGCCAGCTCACCTCGCGACTATTCCGGGGCCCGGAAGACCCAGTACTTC
CASSPRDYSGARKTQYF
>TRBJ2-4|TRBV20-1|NA|NA
TGCAGTGCTAGAACCGCCCGGGGCATTCAGTACTTC
CSARTARGIQYF
>TRBJ2-3|TRBV20-1|NA|few
TGCAGTGCCGCCCTCAGAGGCACAGATACGCAGTATTTT
CSAALRGTDTQYF
>TRBJ2-7|TRBV7-9|TRBD2|few
TGTGCCAGCAGCGGGGGACTAGCGCCCAATTACGAGCAGTACTTC
CASSGGLAPNYEQYF
>TRBJ2-3|TRBV12-3/TRBV12-4|TRBD2|NA
TGTGCCAGCAGTTTTTTTTGGACTAGCGGGAGGGCCACAGATACGCAGTATTTT
CASSFFWTSGRATDTQYF
>TRBJ1-5|TRBV20-1|NA|NA
TGCAGTGCTAGAGGTTACGGGCGGGAAAATCAGCCCCAGCATTTT
CSARGYGRENQPQHF
>TRBJ1-4|TRBV12-3/TRBV12-4|TRBD1|NA
TGTGCCAGCAGCACACTCAGGACAGGCACTAATGAAAAACTGTTTTTT
CASSTLRTGTNEKLFF
>TRBJ1-2|TRBV27|TRBD1|NA
TGTGCCAGCAATTCGGGACAGGGGCATGGCTACACCTTC
CASNSGQGHGYTF
>TRBJ2-3|TRBV13|TRBD2|NA
TGTGCCAGCAGCTTCCTAGCGGGGGGCGACACAGATACGCAGTATTTT
CASSFLAGGDTDTQYF
>TRBJ2-1|TRBV21-1|NA|NA
TGTGCCAGCCCGAGGCAGGGAAACAATGAGCAGTTCTTC
CASPRQGNNEQFF
>TRBJ2-1|TRBV12-3/TRBV12-4|NA|NA
TGTGCCAGCGGTTTGGGCGGGATTACCTCCTACAATGAGCAGTTCTTC
CASGLGGITSYNEQFF
>TRBJ2-3|TRBV13|TRBD2|few
TGTGCCAGCAGCTTAGACCCCAGCGGGAAAGGAGAAGATACGCAGTATTTT
CASSLDPSGKGEDTQYF
>TRBJ1-1|TRBV3-1|NA|few
TGTGCCAGCAGCCAAGACGTCAGGCGAGAAGCTTTCTTT
CASSQDVRREAFF
>TRBJ1-2|TRBV2|TRBD1|NA
TGTGCCAGCACCCTGGAGGACAGGTTCTATGGCTACACCTTC
CASTLEDRFYGYTF
>TRBJ2-7|TRBV4-1|TRBD2|NA
TGCGCCAGCAGCCAAGAACGGACTAGCGGGACCTACGAGCAGTACTTC
CASSQERTSGTYEQYF
>TRBJ2-1|TRBV12-3/TRBV12-4|TRBD2|NA
TGTGCCAGCAGTCGAGGACTAGCAATAGGGGGGTACAATGAGCAGTTCTTC
CASSRGLAIGGYNEQFF
>TRBJ2-5|TRBV3-1|NA|few
TGTGCCAGCAGCCAAGATCCTAACCGGGACGGAGAGACCCAGTACTTC
CASSQDPNRDGETQYF
>TRBJ1-2|TRBV6-5|NA|many
TGTGCCAGTTCCGAGGGGCCCCCTAACTATGGCTACACCTTC
CASSEGPPNYGYTF
>TRBJ2-7|TRBV29-1|TRBD2|NA
TGCAGCGTTGGGGGACTAGCGGGGAACTACAATGAGCAGTACTTC
CSVGGLAGNYNEQYF
>TRBJ2-4|TRBV30|NA|NA
TGTGCCTGGACCGTAGTCAGGGACATTCAGTACTTC
CAWTVVRDIQYF
>TRBJ1-6|TRBV20-1|NA|NA
TGCAGTGCTAAGAGGCAGGGATTCTTCCCTAATTCACCCCTCCACTTT
CSAKRQGFFPNSPLHF
>TRBJ2-5|TRBV2|NA|NA
TGTGCCAGCAGTGACGGTGAGCAGTACTTC
CASSDGEQYF
>TRBJ1-1|TRBV27|TRBD1|NA
TGTGCCAGCAGTTTAGTGGGACAGGGGTCTGAAGCTTTCTTT
CASSLVGQGSEAFF
>TRBJ1-6|TRBV7-9|NA|NA
TGTGCCAGCAGCTTACGTGGACACCCCTTGGGCTCCTATAATTCACCCCTCCACTTT
CASSLRGHPLGSYNSPLHF
>TRBJ2-3|TRBV6-1|TRBD2|few
TGTGCCAGCAGACCGACTAGCGGGGGGAGAAATACGCAGTATTTT
CASRPTSGGRNTQYF
>TRBJ2-1|TRBV2|NA|NA
TGTGCCAGCACCAAACTTAGCGGCTTAAGCTCCTACAATGAGCAGTTCTTC
CASTKLSGLSSYNEQFF
>TRBJ2-1|TRBV24-1|NA|NA
TGTGCCACCAGTGAGGGGTTTAGCAGCAATGAGCAGTTCTTC
CATSEGFSSNEQFF
>TRBJ1-2|TRBV5-1|TRBD1|NA
TGCGCCAGCAGCTTAACCCAGGGGGCGAAAAGGGACTATGGCTACACCTTC
CASSLTQGAKRDYGYTF
>TRBJ1-2|TRBV19|NA|NA
TGTGCCAGTAGTCGGGCAGGGAAATTGTATGGCTACACCTTC
CASSRAGKLYGYTF
>TRBJ2-7|TRBV20-1|TRBD1|few
TGCAGTGCTAGAGACCCGACAGGGGGCATCCTTTACGAGCAGTACTTC
CSARDPTGGILYEQYF
>TRBJ1-2|TRBV3-1|NA|NA
TGTGCCAGCAGCCAAGGTCCAGCCAACTATGGCTACACCTTC
CASSQGPANYGYTF